Sequencing of this TCR beta chain was carried out in a study of blood T cell repertoires in COVID-19. Background on the study: Both acute and convalescent COVID-19 samples were obtained from the United States, Italy and Spain. The cDNA or gDNA used as material had been derived from T cells, B-cell-depleted T cells, or PBMCs.

Individuals drawn from about two dozen US areas were roughly 18 to 95 years old. Cohort placement rested on clinical history that participants reported themselves. This clone has a single count. The CDR3 extends over 17 amino acids. V was clipped by 2 bases and J by 7 bases; unmatched bases: 10. Germline values: CDR1 LNHDA, CDR2 SQIVND (reference sequence). Sequenced by immunoSEQ multiplex PCR; TCRdb stores in-frame clones only, minus some. The sample yields roughly 220,000 clones, around 87% seen once. The sample consisted of PBMCs or T cells enriched from blood (not recorded which). The chain joins TRBV19 to TRBJ2-1, with 11 bases matching TRBD2. The TCR was taken from a woman under 30 in a cohort exposed to, infected with or recovered from COVID-19 (not recorded which). CDR3 residues: CASSIKVAGGGNNEQFF. The CDR3 DNA reads TGTGCCAGTAGTATAAAGGTAGCGGGAGGGGGTAATAATGAGCAGTTCTTC. Variable domain in full (rest from reference TRBV19 and TRBJ2-1): DGGITQSPKYLFRKEGQNVTLSCEQNLNHDAMYWYRQDPGQGLRLIYYSQIVNDFQKGDIAEGYSVSREKKESFPLTVTSAQKNPTAFYLCASSIKVAGGGNNEQFFGPGTRLTVL.